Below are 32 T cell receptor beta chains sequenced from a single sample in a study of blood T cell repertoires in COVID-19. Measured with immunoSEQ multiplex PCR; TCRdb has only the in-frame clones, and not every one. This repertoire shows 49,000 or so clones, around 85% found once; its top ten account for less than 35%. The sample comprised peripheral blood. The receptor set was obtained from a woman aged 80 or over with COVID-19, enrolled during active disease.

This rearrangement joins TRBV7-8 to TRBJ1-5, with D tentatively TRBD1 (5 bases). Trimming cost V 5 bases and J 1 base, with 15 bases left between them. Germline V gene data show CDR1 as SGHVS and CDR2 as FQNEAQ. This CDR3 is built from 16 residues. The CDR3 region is CASSALGRASNQPQHF. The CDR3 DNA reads TGTGCCAGCAGCGCATTGGGCAGGGCGAGCAATCAGCCCCAGCATTTT. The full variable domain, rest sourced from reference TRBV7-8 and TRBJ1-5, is GAGVSQSPRYKVAKRGQDVALRCDPISGHVSLFWYQQALGQGPEFLTYFQNEAQLDKSGLPSDRFFAERPEGSVSTLKIQRTQQEDSAVYLCASSALGRASNQPQHFGDGTRLSIL.

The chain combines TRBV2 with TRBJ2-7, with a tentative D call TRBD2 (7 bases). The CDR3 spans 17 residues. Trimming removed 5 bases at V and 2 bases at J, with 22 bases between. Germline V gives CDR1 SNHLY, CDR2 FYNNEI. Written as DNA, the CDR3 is TGTGCCAGCAGTCATCCCCTTACAGCGGGGACAACCTACGAGCAGTACTTC. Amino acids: CASSHPLTAGTTYEQYF.

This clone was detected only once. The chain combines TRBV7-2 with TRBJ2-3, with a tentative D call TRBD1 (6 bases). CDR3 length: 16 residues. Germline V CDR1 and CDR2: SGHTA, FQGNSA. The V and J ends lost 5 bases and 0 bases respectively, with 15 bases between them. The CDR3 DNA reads TGTGCCAGCAGCCAAACCGGGACACATAGCACAGATACGCAGTATTTT. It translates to CASSQTGTHSTDTQYF.

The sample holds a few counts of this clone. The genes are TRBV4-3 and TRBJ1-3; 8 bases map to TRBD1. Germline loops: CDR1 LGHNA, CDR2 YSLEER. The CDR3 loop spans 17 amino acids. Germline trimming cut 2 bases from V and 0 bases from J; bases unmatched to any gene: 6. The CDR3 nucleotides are TGCGCCAGCAGCCAACTAGACAGGGGAGGCTCTGGAAACACCATATATTTT. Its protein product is CASSQLDRGGSGNTIYF.

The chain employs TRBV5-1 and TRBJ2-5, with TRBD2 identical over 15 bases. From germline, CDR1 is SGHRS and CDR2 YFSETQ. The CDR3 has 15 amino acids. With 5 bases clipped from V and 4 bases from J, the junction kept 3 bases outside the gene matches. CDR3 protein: CASSRTSGGGETQYF. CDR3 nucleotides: TGCGCCAGCAGTCGGACTAGCGGGGGGGGAGAGACCCAGTACTTC.

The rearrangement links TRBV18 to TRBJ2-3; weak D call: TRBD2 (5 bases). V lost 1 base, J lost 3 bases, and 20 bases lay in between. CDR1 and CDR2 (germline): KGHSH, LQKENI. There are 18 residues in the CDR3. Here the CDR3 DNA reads TGTGCCAGCTCACCACGGCACTCGGCGAGGGTGGGTACAGATACGCAGTATTTT. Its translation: CASSPRHSARVGTDTQYF.

The CDR3 nucleotides read TGTGCCAGCAGCTTACCGGGTAGACCAGATACTGAAGCTTTCTTT. As protein: CASSLPGRPDTEAFF. The chain couples TRBV7-2 to TRBJ1-1; D uncertain. V was trimmed by 2 bases and J by 5 bases, leaving 15 bases between them. Per the germline V gene, CDR1 is SGHTA and CDR2 is FQGNSA. This CDR3 region has 15 residues.

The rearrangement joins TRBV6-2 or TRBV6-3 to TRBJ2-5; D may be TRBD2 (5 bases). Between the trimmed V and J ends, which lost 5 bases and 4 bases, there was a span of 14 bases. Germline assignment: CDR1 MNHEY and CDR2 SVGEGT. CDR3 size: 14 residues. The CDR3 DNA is TGTGCCAGCAGTCACCCGGACTCCCGAGAGACCCAGTACTTC. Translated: CASSHPDSRETQYF.

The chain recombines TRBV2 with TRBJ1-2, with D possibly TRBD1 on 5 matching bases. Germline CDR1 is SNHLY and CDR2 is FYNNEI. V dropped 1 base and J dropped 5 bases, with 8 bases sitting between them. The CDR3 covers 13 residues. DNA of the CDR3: TGTGCCAGCAGTGAAGAGACAGATTATGGCTACACCTTC. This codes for CASSEETDYGYTF.

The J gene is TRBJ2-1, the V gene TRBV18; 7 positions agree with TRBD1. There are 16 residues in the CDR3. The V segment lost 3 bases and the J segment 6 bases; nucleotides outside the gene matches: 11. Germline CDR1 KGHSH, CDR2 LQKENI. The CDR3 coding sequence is TGTGCCAGCTCACCCCGACAGGGAACCGGATCCAATGAGCAGTTCTTC. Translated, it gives CASSPRQGTGSNEQFF.

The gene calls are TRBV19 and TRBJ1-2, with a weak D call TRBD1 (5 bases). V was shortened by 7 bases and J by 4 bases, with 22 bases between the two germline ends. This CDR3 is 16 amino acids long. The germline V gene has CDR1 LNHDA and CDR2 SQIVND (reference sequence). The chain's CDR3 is CASTLSGGRRLYGYTF. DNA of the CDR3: TGTGCCAGTACCCTATCGGGGGGACGCAGGCTCTATGGCTACACCTTC.

CDR3 amino acids: CASSKGTGGTYEQYF. CDR3 bases: TGTGCCAGCAGCAAAGGGACAGGGGGGACCTACGAGCAGTACTTC. The rearrangement links TRBV21-1 to TRBJ2-7; the D call TRBD1 from the table was never checked on the DNA. TRBV21-1 is reported as a pseudogene. The CDR3 consists of 15 residues.

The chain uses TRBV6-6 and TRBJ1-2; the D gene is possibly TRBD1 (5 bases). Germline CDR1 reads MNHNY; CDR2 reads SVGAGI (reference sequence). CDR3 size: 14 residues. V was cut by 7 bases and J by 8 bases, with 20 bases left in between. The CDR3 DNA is TGTGCCAGCATGGTCGGGCAGGGTTTAAAGGGCTACACCTTC. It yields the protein CASMVGQGLKGYTF.

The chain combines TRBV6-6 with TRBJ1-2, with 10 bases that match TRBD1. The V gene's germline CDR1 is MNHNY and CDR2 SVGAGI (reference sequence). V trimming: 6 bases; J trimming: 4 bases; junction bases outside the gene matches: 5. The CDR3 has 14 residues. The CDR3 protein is CASSSTGGVYGYTF. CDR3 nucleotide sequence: TGTGCCAGCAGCTCGACAGGGGGCGTCTATGGCTACACCTTC.

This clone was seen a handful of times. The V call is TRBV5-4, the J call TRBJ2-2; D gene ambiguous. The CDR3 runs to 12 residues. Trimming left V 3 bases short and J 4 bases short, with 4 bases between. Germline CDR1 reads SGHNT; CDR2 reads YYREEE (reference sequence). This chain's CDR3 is CASSSITGELFF. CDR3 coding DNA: TGTGCCAGCAGCTCCATCACCGGGGAGCTGTTTTTT.

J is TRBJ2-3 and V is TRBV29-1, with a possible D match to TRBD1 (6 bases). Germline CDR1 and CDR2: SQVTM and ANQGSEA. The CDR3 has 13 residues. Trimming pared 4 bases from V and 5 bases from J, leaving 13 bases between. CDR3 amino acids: CSVVSRGRDTQYF. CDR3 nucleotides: TGCAGCGTTGTTTCCAGGGGAAGAGATACGCAGTATTTT.

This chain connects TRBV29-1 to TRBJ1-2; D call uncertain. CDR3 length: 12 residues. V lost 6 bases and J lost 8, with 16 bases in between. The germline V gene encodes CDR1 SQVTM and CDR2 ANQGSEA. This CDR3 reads CSVPKWEGGYTF. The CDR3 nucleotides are TGCAGCGTCCCAAAATGGGAGGGCGGCTACACCTTC. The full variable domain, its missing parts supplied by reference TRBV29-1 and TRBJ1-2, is SAVISQKPSRDICQRGTSLTIQCQVDSQVTMMFWYRQQPGQSLTLIATANQGSEATYESGFVIDKFPISRPNLTFSTLTVSNMSPEDSSIYLCSVPKWEGGYTFGSGTRLTVV.

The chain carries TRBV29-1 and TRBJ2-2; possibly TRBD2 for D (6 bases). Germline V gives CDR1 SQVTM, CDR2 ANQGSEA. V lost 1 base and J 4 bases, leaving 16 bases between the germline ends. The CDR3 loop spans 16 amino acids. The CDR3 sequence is CSVEGQEGLATGELFF. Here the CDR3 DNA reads TGCAGCGTTGAAGGCCAGGAGGGCTTAGCCACCGGGGAGCTGTTTTTT.

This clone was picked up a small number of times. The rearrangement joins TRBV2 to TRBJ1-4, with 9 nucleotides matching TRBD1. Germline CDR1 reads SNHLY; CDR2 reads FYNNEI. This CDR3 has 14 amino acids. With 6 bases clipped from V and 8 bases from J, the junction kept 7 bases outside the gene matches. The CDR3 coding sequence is TGTGCCAGCAGGAACAGGGGGCCGCGGGAAAAACTGTTTTTT. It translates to CASRNRGPREKLFF.

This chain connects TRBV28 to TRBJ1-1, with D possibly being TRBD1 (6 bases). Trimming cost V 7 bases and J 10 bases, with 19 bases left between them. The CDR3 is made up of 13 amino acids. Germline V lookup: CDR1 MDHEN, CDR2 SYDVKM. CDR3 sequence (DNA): TGTGCCAGCACCCCCCCTTGGGACACCCGAGCTTTCTTT. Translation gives CASTPPWDTRAFF.

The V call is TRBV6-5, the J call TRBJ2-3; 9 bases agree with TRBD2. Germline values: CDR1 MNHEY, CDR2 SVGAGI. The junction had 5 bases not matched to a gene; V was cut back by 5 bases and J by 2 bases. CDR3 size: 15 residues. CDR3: CASSTPGLATDTQYF. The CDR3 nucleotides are TGTGCCAGCAGTACACCGGGACTAGCCACAGATACGCAGTATTTT.

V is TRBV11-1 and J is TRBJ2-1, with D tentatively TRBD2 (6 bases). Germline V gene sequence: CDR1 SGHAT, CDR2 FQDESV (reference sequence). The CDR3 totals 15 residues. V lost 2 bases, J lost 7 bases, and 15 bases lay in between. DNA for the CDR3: TGTGCCAGCAGCTTACCAGAACGGGGGTCGAATGAGCAGTTCTTC. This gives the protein CASSLPERGSNEQFF.

The CDR3 DNA reads as TGTGCCAGCAGCTCCTTACGACAGGAACCCCAAGAGACCCAGTACTTC. It encodes CASSSLRQEPQETQYF. This chain links TRBV7-9 with TRBJ2-5, with D tentatively TRBD1 (6 bases). This CDR3 comprises 16 residues. Germline V lookup: CDR1 SEHNR, CDR2 FQNEAQ (reference sequence). V gave up 4 bases and J gave up 1 base, with 16 bases separating them. Variable domain in full (rest from reference TRBV7-9 and TRBJ2-5): DTGVSQNPRHKITKRGQNVTFRCDPISEHNRLYWYRQTLGQGPEFLTYFQNEAQLEKSRLLSDRFSAERPKGSFSTLEIQRTEQGDSAMYLCASSSLRQEPQETQYFGPGTRLLVL.

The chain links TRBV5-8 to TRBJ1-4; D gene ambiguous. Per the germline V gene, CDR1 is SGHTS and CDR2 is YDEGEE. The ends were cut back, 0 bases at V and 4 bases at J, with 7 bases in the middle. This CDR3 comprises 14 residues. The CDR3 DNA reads TGTGCCAGCAGCTTGGGAGGAATTAATGAAAAACTGTTTTTT. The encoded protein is CASSLGGINEKLFF.

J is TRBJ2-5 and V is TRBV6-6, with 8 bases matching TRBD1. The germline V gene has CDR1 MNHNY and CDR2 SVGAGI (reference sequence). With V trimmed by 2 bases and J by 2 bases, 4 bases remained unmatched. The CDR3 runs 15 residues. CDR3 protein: CASSYRDRSQETQYF. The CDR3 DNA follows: TGTGCCAGCAGTTACCGGGACAGGTCGCAAGAGACCCAGTACTTC.

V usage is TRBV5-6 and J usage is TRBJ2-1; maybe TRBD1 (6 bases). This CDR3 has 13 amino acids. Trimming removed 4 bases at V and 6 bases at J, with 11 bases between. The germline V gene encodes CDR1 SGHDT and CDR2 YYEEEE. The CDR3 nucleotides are TGTGCCAGCAGCCCAGACAGGATCAATGAGCAGTTCTTC. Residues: CASSPDRINEQFF.

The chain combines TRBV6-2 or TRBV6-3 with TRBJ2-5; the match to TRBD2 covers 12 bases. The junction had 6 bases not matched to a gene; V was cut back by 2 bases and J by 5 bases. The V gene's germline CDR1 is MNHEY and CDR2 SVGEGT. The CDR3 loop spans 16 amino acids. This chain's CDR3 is CASSYGTGTSGETQYF. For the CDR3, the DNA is TGTGCCAGCAGTTACGGGACCGGGACTAGCGGGGAGACCCAGTACTTC.

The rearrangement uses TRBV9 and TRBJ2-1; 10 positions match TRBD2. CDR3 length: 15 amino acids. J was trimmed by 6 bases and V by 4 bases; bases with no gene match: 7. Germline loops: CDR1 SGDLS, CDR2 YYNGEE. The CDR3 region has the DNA TGTGCCAGCAGCCAGGCTACTAGCGGGATCAATGAGCAGTTCTTC. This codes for CASSQATSGINEQFF.

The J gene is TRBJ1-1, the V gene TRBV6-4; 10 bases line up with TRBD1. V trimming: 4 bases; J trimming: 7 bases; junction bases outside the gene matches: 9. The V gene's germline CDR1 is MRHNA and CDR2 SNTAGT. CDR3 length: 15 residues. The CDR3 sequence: CASSAFPGQGNEAFF. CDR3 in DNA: TGTGCCAGCAGTGCCTTCCCGGGACAGGGGAATGAAGCTTTCTTT.

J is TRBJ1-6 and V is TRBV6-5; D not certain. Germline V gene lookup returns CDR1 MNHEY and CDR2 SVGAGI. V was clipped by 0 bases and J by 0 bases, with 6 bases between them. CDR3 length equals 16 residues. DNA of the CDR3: TGTGCCAGCAGTTACTCGAGGAGCTCCTATAATTCACCCCTCCACTTT. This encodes CASSYSRSSYNSPLHF.

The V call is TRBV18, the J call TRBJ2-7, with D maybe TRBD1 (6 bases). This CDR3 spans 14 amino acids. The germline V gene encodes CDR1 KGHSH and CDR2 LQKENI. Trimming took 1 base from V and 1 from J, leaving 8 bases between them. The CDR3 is CASSPRDRSYEQYF. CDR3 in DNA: TGTGCCAGCTCACCACGCGACAGGTCCTACGAGCAGTACTTC.

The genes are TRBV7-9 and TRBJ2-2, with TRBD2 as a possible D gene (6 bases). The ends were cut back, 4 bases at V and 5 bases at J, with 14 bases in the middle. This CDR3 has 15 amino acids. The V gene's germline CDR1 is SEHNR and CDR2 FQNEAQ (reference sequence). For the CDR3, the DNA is TGTGCCAGCAGCTACGGGACTCCGAGGACCGGGGAGCTGTTTTTT. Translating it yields CASSYGTPRTGELFF.